These 18 T cell receptor beta chains came from one sample sequenced in a study of technical replicates of blood from a handful of donors. TCRdb's table, derived via immunoSEQ multiplex PCR, lists solely in-frame clones and lacks some. The sample carries some 93,000 clones, approximately 95% recorded once. The sequencing input was T cells isolated from PBMCs. The receptors come from a human donor in good health.

This chain links TRBV27 with TRBJ1-3, with a weak D call TRBD1 (5 bases). V was shortened by 3 bases and J by 4 bases, with 10 bases between the two germline ends. CDR1 is MNHEY and CDR2 is SMNVEV in the germline V gene (reference sequence). This CDR3 region has 14 residues. The CDR3 reads CASSFAGPGNTIYF. The CDR3 DNA sequence: TGTGCCAGCAGTTTTGCGGGACCCGGAAACACCATATATTTT.

This chain joins TRBV12-5 and TRBJ2-1; no clear D. The CDR3 totals 12 residues. V was trimmed by 5 bases and J by 8 bases, leaving 10 bases between them. The germline V gene has CDR1 LGHNT and CDR2 FRNRAP. This CDR3 is CASGGPMDEQFF. CDR3 coding DNA: TGTGCTAGTGGTGGGCCCATGGATGAGCAGTTCTTC.

The gene calls are TRBV6-4 and TRBJ2-3; 9 nucleotides align to TRBD2. Germline V gene lookup returns CDR1 MRHNA and CDR2 SNTAGT. This CDR3 has 14 amino acids. Germline trimming cut 2 bases from V and 6 bases from J; bases unmatched to any gene: 3. CDR3 DNA sequence: TGTGCCAGCAGTGACGGCGGGAGGGCGGATACGCAGTATTTT. It translates to CASSDGGRADTQYF.

This rearrangement joins TRBV11-3 to TRBJ2-3, with TRBD1 matching 9 bases. Germline lookup yields CDR1 SGHNT and CDR2 YENEEA. Trimming removed 2 bases from V and 4 bases from J; junction bases left unmatched: 4. CDR3 length: 15 residues. The CDR3, as DNA: TGTGCCAGCAGCTTATACAGGGGGCGGCCAGATACGCAGTATTTT. Encoded protein: CASSLYRGRPDTQYF.

This sequence joins TRBV6-6 and TRBJ1-5; 11 bases are a match to TRBD1. Germline CDR1 and CDR2: MNHNY and SVGAGI (reference sequence). The V segment lost 4 bases and the J segment 6 bases; nucleotides outside the gene matches: 2. This CDR3 region has 14 residues. This chain's CDR3 is CASSSGTGGQPQHF. The CDR3 DNA reads TGTGCCAGCAGTTCCGGGACAGGGGGTCAGCCCCAGCATTTT.

The chain combines TRBV27 with TRBJ1-5; D is ambiguous. This CDR3 contains 13 residues. Germline loops: CDR1 MNHEY, CDR2 SMNVEV (reference sequence). The V end was cut by 5 bases, the J end by 0 bases, with 5 bases between. The CDR3 region has the DNA TGTGCCAGCAGTGAGTATAGCAATCAGCCCCAGCATTTT. Encoded protein: CASSEYSNQPQHF.

This chain uses TRBV27 with TRBJ2-1; the match to TRBD2 covers 10 bases. The CDR3 is 18 residues long. Per germline, CDR1 MNHEY and CDR2 SMNVEV (reference sequence). V trimming: 3 bases; J trimming: 7 bases; junction bases outside the gene matches: 15. The CDR3 DNA follows: TGTGCCAGCAGTTTCCCCCAGCGGGAGGGCCGCGCGGGGAATGAGCAGTTCTTC. Translated, it gives CASSFPQREGRAGNEQFF.

This chain connects TRBV25-1 to TRBJ1-2, with unresolved D. V shed 3 bases and J shed 2 bases, with 16 bases lying between them. This CDR3 region has 16 residues. Germline lookup yields CDR1 MGHDK and CDR2 SYGVNS. The CDR3 here is CASSDNVNLKNYGYTF. CDR3 nucleotides: TGTGCCAGCAGTGATAATGTCAACTTGAAGAACTATGGCTACACCTTC.

The V and J genes are TRBV28 and TRBJ1-3; 7 nucleotides line up with TRBD1. The CDR3 is made up of 14 amino acids. The V gene end was trimmed by 5 bases and the J gene end by 4 bases; junction bases not matched to a gene: 5. CDR1 and CDR2 (germline): MDHEN, SYDVKM. CDR3 in amino acids: CASSHGTDGNTIYF. CDR3 coding DNA: TGTGCCAGCAGTCACGGGACAGACGGAAACACCATATATTTT.

This clone was found once. The chain uses TRBV9 and TRBJ2-2, with a possible D match to TRBD2 (6 bases). The ends were cut back, 0 bases at V and 5 bases at J, with 17 bases in the middle. The CDR3 contains 17 residues. Per germline, CDR1 SGDLS and CDR2 YYNGEE. Here the CDR3 reads CASSVGGGSIRTGELFF. The CDR3 nucleotides are TGTGCCAGCAGCGTAGGAGGAGGGAGTATTCGGACCGGGGAGCTGTTTTTT.

The chain couples TRBV27 to TRBJ1-2; 7 nucleotides agree with TRBD1. The CDR3 length is 18 residues. Germline-derived CDR1 and CDR2 are MNHEY and SMNVEV (reference sequence). Trimming cost V 5 bases and J 2 bases; bases outside gene matches: 17. The CDR3 DNA follows: TGTGCCAGCAGTATGAGCGTCAAGGGGGCGCGTCTCAACTATGGCTACACCTTC. Amino acids: CASSMSVKGARLNYGYTF.

The chain links TRBV18 to TRBJ2-7; D unresolved. From germline, CDR1 is KGHSH and CDR2 LQKENI. The V and J ends lost 1 base and 5 bases respectively, with 12 bases between them. The CDR3 has 14 amino acids. The CDR3 here is CASSPLAVADEQYF. The DNA for the CDR3 is TGTGCCAGCTCACCACTGGCAGTCGCAGACGAGCAGTACTTC.

CDR3 nucleotide sequence: TGTGCCAGCAGCTATAGCGGGGGGGCCAGGGATACGCAGTATTTT. It encodes CASSYSGGARDTQYF. The gene calls are TRBV7-9 and TRBJ2-3, with 11 bases identical to TRBD2. Trimming took 4 bases from V and 6 from J; bases not matched to a gene: 6. Germline values: CDR1 SEHNR, CDR2 FQNEAQ (reference sequence). This CDR3 is built from 15 residues.

V is TRBV18 and J is TRBJ1-2, with TRBD1 as a possible D gene (5 bases). V lost 6 bases and J lost 7, with 18 bases in between. The CDR3 contains 14 residues. Germline V gene lookup returns CDR1 KGHSH and CDR2 LQKENI. CDR3 sequence (DNA): TGTGCCAGCTCCCCAAGCGGAGGGGATAGTGGCTACACCTTC. It yields the protein CASSPSGGDSGYTF. The full variable domain, in which reference TRBV18 and TRBJ1-2 provide the parts outside the CDR3, is NAGVMQNPRHLVRRRGQEARLRCSPMKGHSHVYWYRQLPEEGLKFMVYLQKENIIDESGMPKERFSAEFPKEGPSILRIQQVVRGDSAAYFCASSPSGGDSGYTFGSGTRLTVV.

The chain combines TRBV6-5 with TRBJ1-4, with 7 bases fitting TRBD1. Germline CDR1 is MNHEY and CDR2 is SVGAGI. The ends lost 2 bases at V and 8 bases at J; junction bases unmatched: 5. This CDR3 comprises 14 residues. The CDR3 coding sequence is TGTGCCAGCAGTTACGACAGGGAAGGAGAAAAACTGTTTTTT. It codes for CASSYDREGEKLFF.

The CDR3 loop reads CASSENRSGRGGRETQYF. In DNA form, the CDR3 reads TGTGCCAGCAGTGAAAACCGCTCCGGGCGGGGGGGCCGGGAGACCCAGTACTTC. The chain links TRBV2 to TRBJ2-5; 9 bases map to TRBD2. The junction had 15 bases not matched to a gene; V was cut back by 2 bases and J by 5 bases. The CDR3 contains 18 residues. CDR1 and CDR2 from the germline V gene are SNHLY and FYNNEI.

The chain joins TRBV4-1 to TRBJ1-2, with D perhaps TRBD1 (6 bases). The germline V and J ends were trimmed by 3 bases and 8 bases, with 22 bases remaining between them. Germline CDR1 reads MGHRA; CDR2 reads YSYEKL. The CDR3 is 16 amino acids. As DNA, the CDR3 is TGCGCCAGCAGCCAGGGTGGGCAGGGGCTGGTCCAGGGCTACACCTTC. It codes for CASSQGGQGLVQGYTF.

This clone was observed a single time. The chain recombines TRBV2 with TRBJ1-5; 7 nucleotides match TRBD1. Germline CDR1 reads SNHLY; CDR2 reads FYNNEI. V was pared by 4 bases and J by 7 bases, with 7 bases of the junction left unmatched. The CDR3 sequence is 14 residues long. The CDR3 sequence: CASSGTGLRQPQHF. In DNA, the CDR3 is TGTGCCAGCAGTGGGACAGGATTGAGGCAGCCCCAGCATTTT. The complete variable domain, with remaining parts taken from reference TRBV2 and TRBJ1-5, reads EPEVTQTPSHQVTQMGQEVILRCVPISNHLYFYWYRQILGQKVEFLVSFYNNEISEKSEIFDDQFSVERPDGSNFTLKIRSTKLEDSAMYFCASSGTGLRQPQHFGDGTRLSIL.